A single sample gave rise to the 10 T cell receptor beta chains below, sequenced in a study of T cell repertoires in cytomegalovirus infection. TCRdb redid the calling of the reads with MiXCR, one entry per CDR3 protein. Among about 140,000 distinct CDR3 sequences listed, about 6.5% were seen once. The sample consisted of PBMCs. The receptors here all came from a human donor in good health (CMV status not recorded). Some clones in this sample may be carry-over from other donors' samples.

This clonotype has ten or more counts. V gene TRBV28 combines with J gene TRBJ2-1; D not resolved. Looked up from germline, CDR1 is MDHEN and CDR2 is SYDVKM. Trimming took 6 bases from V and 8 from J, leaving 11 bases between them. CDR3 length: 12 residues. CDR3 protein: CASSPLDYEQFF. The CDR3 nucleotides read TGTGCCAGCAGCCCTCTCGACTATGAGCAGTTCTTC.

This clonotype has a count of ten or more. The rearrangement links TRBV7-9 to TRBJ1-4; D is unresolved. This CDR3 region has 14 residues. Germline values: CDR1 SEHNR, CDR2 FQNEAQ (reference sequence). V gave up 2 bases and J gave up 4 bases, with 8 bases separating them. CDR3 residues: CASSLRTRNEKLFF. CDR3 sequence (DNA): TGTGCCAGCAGCTTACGCACCCGTAATGAAAAACTGTTTTTT.

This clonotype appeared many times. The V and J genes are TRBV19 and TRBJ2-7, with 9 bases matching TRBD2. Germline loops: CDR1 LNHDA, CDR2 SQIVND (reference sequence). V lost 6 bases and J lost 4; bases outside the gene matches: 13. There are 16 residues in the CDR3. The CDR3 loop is CASSPGLGGGAYEQYF. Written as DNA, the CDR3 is TGTGCCAGTAGCCCGGGCCTCGGCGGGGGGGCTTACGAGCAGTACTTC.

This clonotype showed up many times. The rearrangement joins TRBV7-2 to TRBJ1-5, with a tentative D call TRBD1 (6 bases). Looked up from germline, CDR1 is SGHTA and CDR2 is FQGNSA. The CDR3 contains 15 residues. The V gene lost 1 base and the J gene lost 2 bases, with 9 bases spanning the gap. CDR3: CASSLGGLGNQPQHF. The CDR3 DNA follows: TGTGCCAGCAGCTTAGGGGGGCTGGGCAATCAGCCCCAGCATTTT.

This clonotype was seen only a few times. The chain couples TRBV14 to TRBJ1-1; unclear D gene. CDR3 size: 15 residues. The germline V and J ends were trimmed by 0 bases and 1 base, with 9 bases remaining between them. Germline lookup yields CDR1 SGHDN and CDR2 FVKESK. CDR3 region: CASSQESVRNTEAFF. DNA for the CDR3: TGTGCCAGCAGCCAAGAGTCCGTTAGGAACACTGAAGCTTTCTTT. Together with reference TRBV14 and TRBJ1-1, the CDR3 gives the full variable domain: EAGVTQFPSHSVIEKGQTVTLRCDPISGHDNLYWYRRVMGKEIKFLLHFVKESKQDESGMPNNRFLAERTGGTYSTLKVQPAELEDSGVYFCASSQESVRNTEAFFGQGTRLTVV.

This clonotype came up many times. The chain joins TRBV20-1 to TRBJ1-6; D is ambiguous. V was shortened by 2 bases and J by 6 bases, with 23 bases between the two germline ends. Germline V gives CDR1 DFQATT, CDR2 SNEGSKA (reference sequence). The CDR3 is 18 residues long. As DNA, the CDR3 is TGCAGTGCTAGATCTTCACCCGGGAGCTCGATAAGTAATTCACCCCTCCACTTT. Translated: CSARSSPGSSISNSPLHF.

The chain's CDR3 is CASSLERVYGYTF. In DNA, the CDR3 is TGTGCCAGCAGTCTAGAGCGAGTCTATGGCTACACCTTC. The chain uses TRBV6-2 or TRBV6-3 and TRBJ1-2; unclear D gene. V was cut by 5 bases and J by 4 bases, with 11 bases left in between. CDR3 size: 13 residues. Germline CDR1 and CDR2: MNHEY and SVGEGT.

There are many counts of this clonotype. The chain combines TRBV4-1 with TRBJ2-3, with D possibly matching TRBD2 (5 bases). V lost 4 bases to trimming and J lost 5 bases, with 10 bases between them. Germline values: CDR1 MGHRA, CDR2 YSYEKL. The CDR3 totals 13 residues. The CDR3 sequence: CASSPSRGDTQYF. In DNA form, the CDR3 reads TGCGCCAGCAGCCCCTCCCGGGGAGATACGCAGTATTTT.

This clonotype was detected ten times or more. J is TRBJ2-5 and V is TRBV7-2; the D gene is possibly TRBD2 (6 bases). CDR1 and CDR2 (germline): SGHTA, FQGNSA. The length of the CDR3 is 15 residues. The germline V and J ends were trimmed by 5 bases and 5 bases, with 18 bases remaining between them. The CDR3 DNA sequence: TGTGCCAGCAGCCCAATACAGACTAGTAGTGAGACCCAGTACTTC. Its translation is CASSPIQTSSETQYF.

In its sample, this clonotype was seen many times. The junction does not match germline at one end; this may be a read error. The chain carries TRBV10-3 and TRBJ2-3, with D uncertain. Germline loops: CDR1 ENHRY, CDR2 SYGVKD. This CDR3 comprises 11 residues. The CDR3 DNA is TGTGCCACCAGTTTTTCGGATACGCAGTATTTT. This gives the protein CATSFSDTQYF.